The clone carrying this T cell receptor (beta chain) came up a few times. Its antigen is not known. The treatment denotes: roughly 10-day PBMC culture with coronavirus spike peptide pools or control peptides (ViraFEST assay). One should note that the unexposed donor's CD4+ T cells were collected before the COVID-19 pandemic (2011-2018). Under the ViraFEST approach, antigen-specific T cells were expanded with peptide pools and TCRs subsequently sequenced. The V end lost 5 bases, the J end lost 14 bases, and 16 bases lay between the germline ends. The germline V gene has CDR1 MNHNS and CDR2 SASEGT. This CDR3 spans 12 amino acids. Cultured CD4+ T-cell DNA underwent Oncomine TCR Beta short-read sequencing. TCRdb fed the PCR reads into MiXCR, producing one record per CDR3 protein. The data hold some 8,100 distinct CDR3 sequences, with around 40% observed a single time. The data were taken from a study of vaccination and CD4 T cells after COVID-19.

The chain employs TRBV6-1 and TRBJ2-1, with TRBD1 as a possible D gene (6 bases). The receptor's source is a human donor in good health. Specimen: CD4+ T cells from blood, cultured in vitro. The CDR3 DNA follows: TGTGCCAGCAGTCCTGAGACAGGAATCGAGTTCTTC. This codes for CASSPETGIEFF.